This T cell receptor (beta chain) is drawn from a study of tissue T cells after allogeneic stem cell transplantation (dated by TCRdb to about 2022). As for the study more broadly: Using research autopsies of patients with and without GVHD, plus mouse models of GVHD, the study profiled TCR beta repertoires across many tissues. The human arm was conducted as a prospective observational study, and neither blinding nor randomization was performed. Beyond this particular receptor, the publication reports: The patient cohort was small and clinically heterogeneous, and sampling depth was acknowledged as a limitation. In both patients and mice, T cells from blood and spleen picked up only a limited part of the TCR repertoire that was detected in tissues. Only a few T cell clones appeared in more than one patient, yet motif-based clustering showed tissue-specific repertoire signatures that were shared between patients. Within patients, how anatomically similar tissues were was a major factor shaping TCR repertoire composition, regardless of disease or transplant status. Which tissue TCRs were alloreactive or antigen-specific was not determined in the study, and some of the clones might have been host cells that persisted.

The time point label, as the study defines it: mouse harvest day 14 after allogeneic transplant. Each mouse graft, delivered by tail vein injection, combined 10^6 splenic CD5+ T cells with 10^7 T-cell-depleted bone marrow cells. A major MHC-mismatch B6 (H2b) into BALB/c (H2d) model was used to model mouse GVHD, and tissues were profiled at day 7 or 14. Mouse tissues and retro-orbital blood were harvested on day 7 or 14 post-transplant using separate sterile tools per animal; livers were flushed beforehand. Before genomic DNA was isolated with the DNeasy Blood & Tissue Kit, mouse tissues were minced with razor blades in buffered saline. Inclusive of the bounding cysteine and phenylalanine, the CDR3 is 14 residues long. The CDR3 was read in part: 39 bases, with the frame set at base 1. V drops 3 bases and J drops 7 bases, leaving 14 bases in between. According to the germline V gene (reference sequence), CDR1 reads SNHLY and CDR2 reads FYNGKV.

Library preparation was by the immunoSEQ multiplex PCR assay. TCRbeta CDR3 sequencing was performed at survey depth by Adaptive Biotechnologies, and CDR3 sequences, V/J genes, productive frequency and template counts were reported. Amplification of TCR beta CDR3 regions started from genomic DNA instead of RNA. Per the original workflow: Jensen-Shannon divergence served to quantify pairwise repertoire overlap between tissues, with 0 meaning identical and 1 meaning complete divergence. Tissues were clustered by single-linkage agglomerative hierarchical clustering of pairwise JSD values and displayed as dendrograms. GLIPH2 was run on all patient samples with simulation_depth 1000, kmer_min_depth 3, cdr3_length_cutoff 8, keeping groups with more than two unique CDR3s. In a standardized tissue-overlap score, Jaccard GLIPH-group overlap across patients was extrapolated to a standard repertoire size of 1000 clones. Linear mixed-effect models, with tissue included as a fixed effect and individual included as a random effect, were used to assess associations of diversity with clinical or experimental variables. The table was pulled from immuneACCESS by TCRdb, which kept in-frame rearrangements only. Such tables lose some clones; where checked, under half of the loss comes from unresolved V genes, and the rest has no known cause. V and J calls and clone size are as listed in that table; D and trimming were resolved from the DNA. This sample has 5,000 to 7,500 clones in its table, and over 45% of those were observed once. About 42% of the sample is held by the ten biggest clonotypes.

Of note for this clone: Its antigen is still unknown. Gene names and germline sequences here are the mouse ones. The CDR3 extends 1 residue past the end of the read, so its final part is completed from the germline J gene.

The rearrangement combines TRBV3 with TRBJ2-3; the D gene is possibly TRBD1, with 7 bases matching. The sample comprised gut tissue. This TCR came from a female BALB/c mouse given C57BL/6 T cells with graft-versus-host disease after an allogeneic hematopoietic cell transplant. CDR3 sequence: CASSLGQGGKTLYF. The CDR3 DNA, read in part, is TGTGCCAGCAGCTTGGGTCAGGGGGGAAAAACGCTGTAT.